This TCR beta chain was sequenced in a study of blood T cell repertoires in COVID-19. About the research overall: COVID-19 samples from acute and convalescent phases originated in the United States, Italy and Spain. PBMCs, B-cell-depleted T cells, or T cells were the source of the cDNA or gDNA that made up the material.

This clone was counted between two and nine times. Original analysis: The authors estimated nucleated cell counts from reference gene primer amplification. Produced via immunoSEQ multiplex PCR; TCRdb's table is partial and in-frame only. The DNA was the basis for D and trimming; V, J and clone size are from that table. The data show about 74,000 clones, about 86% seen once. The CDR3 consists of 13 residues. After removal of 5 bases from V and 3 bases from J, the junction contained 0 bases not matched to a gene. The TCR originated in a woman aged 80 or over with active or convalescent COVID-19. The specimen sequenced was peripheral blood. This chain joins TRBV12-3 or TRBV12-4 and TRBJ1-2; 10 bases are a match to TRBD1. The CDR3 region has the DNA TGTGCCAGCAGTGGACAGGGGGACTATGGCTACACCTTC. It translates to CASSGQGDYGYTF.